A single sample gave rise to the 15 T cell receptor beta chains below, sequenced in a study of T cells in Graves' hyperthyroidism and ophthalmopathy. Researchers took RNA transcripts and amplified the TCR beta CDR3 regions from them. When the TCR CDR3 underwent first-round RT-PCR, the HTBI primer set was used. One entry per CDR3 protein results from TCRdb running MiXCR on the multiplex PCR reads. The data hold some 500,000 distinct CDR3 sequences, with 15% to 20% observed a single time. The specimen sequenced was blood. The receptors derive from a woman in her twenties or thirties with Graves' ophthalmopathy.

This clonotype was seen many times. The chain joins TRBV5-1 to TRBJ2-7, with 9 bases matching TRBD1. V dropped 7 bases and J dropped 3; count of bases not matched to a gene: 11. Germline CDR1 reads SGHRS; CDR2 reads YFSETQ. This CDR3 comprises 15 residues. This CDR3 reads CASHLLGQGSYEQYF. CDR3 coding DNA: TGCGCCAGCCACCTTTTGGGACAGGGAAGCTACGAGCAGTACTTC.

This chain links TRBV29-1 with TRBJ2-5; a possible D gene is TRBD1 (6 bases). Germline CDR1 and CDR2: SQVTM and ANQGSEA. The CDR3 consists of 18 residues. V lost 0 bases and J 0 bases, leaving 20 bases between the germline ends. The CDR3 nucleotides read TGCAGCGTTGAAGAAGGCTTCACCGTGGACAGCGACCAAGAGACCCAGTACTTC. It translates to CSVEEGFTVDSDQETQYF.

V is TRBV6-5 and J is TRBJ2-7; D remains ambiguous. The CDR3 sequence is 13 residues long. Per germline, CDR1 MNHEY and CDR2 SVGAGI. V was cut by 0 bases and J by 0 bases, with 3 bases left in between. The DNA of the CDR3 is TGTGCCAGCAGTTACTCGATCTCCTACGAGCAGTACTTC. Translating it yields CASSYSISYEQYF.

The rearrangement joins TRBV28 to TRBJ1-2; D remains ambiguous. Deletions cut 5 bases from V and 8 bases from J, with 15 bases between. There are 13 residues in the CDR3. The germline V gene has CDR1 MDHEN and CDR2 SYDVKM. The CDR3 DNA reads TGTGCCAGCAGTCCCCCTGACGGGGTCGGCTACACCTTC. This gives the protein CASSPPDGVGYTF.

This clonotype was observed at least ten times. The gene calls are TRBV4-3 and TRBJ2-2; D might be TRBD2 (6 bases). The germline CDR1 and CDR2 sequences are LGHNA and YSLEER. Trimming removed 0 bases at V and 9 bases at J, with 17 bases between. The CDR3 loop spans 16 amino acids. CDR3: CASSQDGSGRGRELFF. CDR3 nucleotide sequence: TGCGCCAGCAGCCAAGATGGGAGCGGGCGGGGCCGGGAGCTGTTTTTT.

There are many counts of this clonotype. This chain links TRBV18 with TRBJ1-1; 8 bases are a match to TRBD1. CDR3 length equals 13 residues. Losses at the gene ends were 8 bases for V and 7 bases for J; bases not matched to a gene: 9. Germline-derived CDR1 and CDR2 are KGHSH and LQKENI. The CDR3: CASKTTGGIEAFF. The DNA for the CDR3 is TGTGCCAGCAAAACTACAGGGGGAATTGAAGCTTTCTTT.

This clonotype was recorded at least ten times. The V call is TRBV24-1, the J call TRBJ2-5, with 8 bases aligning to TRBD1. The CDR3 covers 15 residues. Germline V lookup: CDR1 KGHDR, CDR2 SFDVKD. V lost 4 bases and J lost 5; bases outside the gene matches: 8. The CDR3 is CATSEFRGRRETQYF. The CDR3 nucleotides read TGTGCCACCAGTGAGTTCAGGGGGCGCCGGGAGACCCAGTACTTC.

This clonotype was seen a few times. This chain uses TRBV19 with TRBJ1-1; D is uncertain. The length of the CDR3 is 16 residues. Trimming removed 1 base from V and 1 base from J, with 13 bases in between. Germline CDR1 and CDR2: LNHDA and SQIVND (reference sequence). Written as DNA, the CDR3 is TGTGCCAGTAGTATAGTTTGGGAAATCCAGAACACTGAAGCTTTCTTT. Its translation: CASSIVWEIQNTEAFF.

The J gene is TRBJ2-7, the V gene TRBV9; D is perhaps TRBD1 or TRBD2 (5 bases each). Germline values: CDR1 SGDLS, CDR2 YYNGEE. Trimming removed 1 base from V and 2 bases from J, with 10 bases in between. The CDR3 runs to 14 residues. CDR3 sequence (DNA): TGTGCCAGCAGCGTATCTGGGGGACCCTACGAGCAGTACTTC. Translating it yields CASSVSGGPYEQYF.

The J gene is TRBJ2-3, the V gene TRBV10-3; 16 bases match TRBD2. V lost 2 bases to trimming and J lost 0 bases; unmatched junction nucleotides: 17. CDR1 and CDR2 (germline): ENHRY, SYGVKD. The CDR3 contains 23 residues. The CDR3 bases are TGTGCCATCAGTGAGGGAACAAGCGGGACTAGCGGGAGGGGCACCTTCAGCACAGATACGCAGTATTTT. Protein product: CAISEGTSGTSGRGTFSTDTQYF.

In this sample, this clonotype turned up a few times. V usage is TRBV19 and J usage is TRBJ2-1; TRBD2 matches 7 bases. Germline V gives CDR1 LNHDA, CDR2 SQIVND (reference sequence). J was trimmed by 9 bases and V by 4 bases; bases with no gene match: 9. The CDR3 loop spans 14 amino acids. For the CDR3, the DNA is TGTGCCAGTAGTACCCACGGGGGGAACCCTGAGCAGTTCTTC. It encodes CASSTHGGNPEQFF.

Many counts were recorded for this clonotype. DNA of the CDR3: TGTGCCAGCTCACCTGACTCGGGAGAGCAGTTCTTC. Residues: CASSPDSGEQFF. The rearrangement joins TRBV18 to TRBJ2-1; the D gene is possibly TRBD2 (5 bases). V was pared by 3 bases and J by 10 bases, with 10 bases between. Germline lookup yields CDR1 KGHSH and CDR2 LQKENI. There are 12 residues in the CDR3.

Comments on this clonotype: This may be a read error: a much more frequent sequence differs by one nucleotide. The chain couples TRBV9 to TRBJ2-1; the match to TRBD2 covers 8 bases. The CDR3 runs to 16 residues. The germline gives CDR1 SGDLS, CDR2 YYNGEE. Trimming took 2 bases from V and 2 from J; bases not matched to a gene: 6. This chain's CDR3 is CASSVTSGSPYNEQFF. CDR3 coding DNA: TGTGCCAGCAGCGTCACTAGCGGCAGCCCCTACAATGAGCAGTTCTTC.

In its sample, this clonotype was seen many times. The V and J genes are TRBV11-2 and TRBJ2-5; D is perhaps TRBD2 (5 bases). Germline V gene data show CDR1 as SGHAT and CDR2 as FQNNGV. The CDR3 sequence is 13 residues long. The V gene lost 4 bases and the J gene lost 5 bases, with 11 bases spanning the gap. CDR3 sequence (DNA): TGTGCCAGCAGCTCTACCCGGAGGGAGACCCAGTACTTC. Its protein product is CASSSTRRETQYF.

This clonotype was detected many times. This chain uses TRBV30 with TRBJ1-3; D ambiguous. This CDR3 has 13 residues. Germline V gene sequence: CDR1 GTSNPN, CDR2 SVGIG (reference sequence). V was cut by 2 bases and J by 2 bases, with 7 bases left in between. CDR3 sequence (DNA): TGTGCCTGGAGTCGCCAGGCTGGAAACACCATATATTTT. Protein: CAWSRQAGNTIYF.